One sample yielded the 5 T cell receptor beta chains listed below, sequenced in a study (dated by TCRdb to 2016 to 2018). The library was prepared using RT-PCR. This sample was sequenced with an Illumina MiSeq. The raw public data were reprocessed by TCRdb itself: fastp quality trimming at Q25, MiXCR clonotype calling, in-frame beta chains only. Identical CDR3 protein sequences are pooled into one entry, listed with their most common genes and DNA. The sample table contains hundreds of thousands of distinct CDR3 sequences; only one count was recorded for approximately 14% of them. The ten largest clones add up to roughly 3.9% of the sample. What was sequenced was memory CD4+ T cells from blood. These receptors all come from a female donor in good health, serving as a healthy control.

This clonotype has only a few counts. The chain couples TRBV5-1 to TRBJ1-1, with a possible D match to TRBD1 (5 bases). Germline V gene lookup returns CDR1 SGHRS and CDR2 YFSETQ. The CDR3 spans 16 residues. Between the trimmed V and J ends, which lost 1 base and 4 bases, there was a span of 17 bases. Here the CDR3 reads CASSLPKGGGATEAFF. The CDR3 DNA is TGCGCCAGCAGCTTGCCGAAGGGAGGAGGGGCCACTGAAGCTTTCTTT.

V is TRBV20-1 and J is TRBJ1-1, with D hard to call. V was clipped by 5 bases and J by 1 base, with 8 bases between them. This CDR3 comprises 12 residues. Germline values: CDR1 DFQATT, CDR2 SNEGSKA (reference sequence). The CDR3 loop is CSAYKQNTEAFF. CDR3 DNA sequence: TGCAGTGCTTACAAACAGAACACTGAAGCTTTCTTT.

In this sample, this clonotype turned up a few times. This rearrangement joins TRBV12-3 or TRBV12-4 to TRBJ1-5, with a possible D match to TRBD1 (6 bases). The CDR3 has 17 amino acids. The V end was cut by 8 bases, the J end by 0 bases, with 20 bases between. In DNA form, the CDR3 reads TGTGCCAGCTCGGGGGCACACTCTGGAGGTAGCAATCAGCCCCAGCATTTT. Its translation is CASSGAHSGGSNQPQHF.

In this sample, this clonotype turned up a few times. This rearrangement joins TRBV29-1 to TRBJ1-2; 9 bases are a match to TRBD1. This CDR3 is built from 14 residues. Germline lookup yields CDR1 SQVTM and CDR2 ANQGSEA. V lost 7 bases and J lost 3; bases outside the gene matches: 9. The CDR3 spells CSANGQGLDYGYTF. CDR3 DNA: TGCAGCGCGAACGGACAGGGGCTAGACTATGGCTACACCTTC.

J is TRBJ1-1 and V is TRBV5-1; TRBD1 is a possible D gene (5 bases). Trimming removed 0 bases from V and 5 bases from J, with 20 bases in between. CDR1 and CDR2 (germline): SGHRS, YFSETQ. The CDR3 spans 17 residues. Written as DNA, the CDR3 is TGCGCCAGCAGCTTGGAAGCGGGACCCCCGCGAGGGACTGAAGCTTTCTTT. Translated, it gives CASSLEAGPPRGTEAFF.